This TCR beta chain was sequenced in a study of metastatic and nonmetastatic thyroid tumors. Study in general: Blood and tumor or nodule tissue repertoires from malignant and benign thyroid patients were compared.

In the original analysis: Clinicopathological groups supplied CDR3 differences that were used to build a distant-metastasis classifier for papillary thyroid cancer. MiXCR was used by TCRdb to re-call the PCR reads. TCRdb, not the original authors, processed these V and J calls. The top ten hold approximately 3% of the sample, which has approximately 30,000 clones, roughly 3.7% seen once. Trimming pared 4 bases from V and 2 bases from J, leaving 18 bases between. The CDR3 extends over 16 amino acids. Germline CDR1 is MGHRA and CDR2 is YSYEKL. Ahead of thyroid surgery, no patient had received treatment of any kind. Study-wide results and limits: Patients with malignant thyroid tumors reportedly had significantly higher TCR beta diversity than those with benign nodules, in blood and tumor.

This clone was seen repeatedly, ten times or more. The antigen remains undetermined. The chain employs TRBV4-1 and TRBJ2-7; D is perhaps TRBD1 (7 bases). The source material was blood. The clonotype comes from a male donor with papillary thyroid cancer or a benign thyroid nodule (not recorded which). Some clones in this sample may be carry-over from other donors' samples. Here the CDR3 reads CASSPLRRDSTYEQYF. The CDR3 nucleotides are TGCGCCAGCAGCCCCCTAAGGCGGGACAGTACCTACGAGCAGTACTTC.